A selection of T cell receptor beta chains follows, all from one sample in a study of human T cells and chemical hapten exposure. TCRdb reprocessed the RACE reads via MiXCR and lists one record per CDR3 protein. The table has 52,000 or so distinct CDR3 sequences, 9.5% to 10% seen once. The source was whole blood, collected in connection with sensitization to the hapten diphenylcyclopropenone (DPC). These receptors all stem from a man between 40 and 49 years old with alopecia areata. Some clones in this sample may be carry-over from other donors' samples. The conserved cysteine and the conserved F or W are not part of the CDR3 here.

v_gene	j_gene	CDR3aa
TRBV6-2/TRBV6-3	TRBJ2-7	ASSYISEQY
TRBV15	TRBJ2-1	ATSRDRLAGHNEQF
TRBV7-9	TRBJ1-1	ASSVGALNTEAF
TRBV19	TRBJ2-2	ARERRSGGPRDTGELF
TRBV19	TRBJ2-1	ASSDSSSYNEQF
TRBV6-4	TRBJ2-1	ASRRNGDNEQF
TRBV12-3/TRBV12-4	TRBJ1-1	ASRARTEAF
TRBV28	TRBJ1-1	ASSLAGQNTEAF
TRBV20-1	TRBJ2-7	SAKGASGSYEQY
TRBV9	TRBJ2-2	ASSVVSSGNTGELF
TRBV12-3/TRBV12-4	TRBJ2-3	ASRISGRDSDTQY
TRBV5-1	TRBJ2-7	ASSPYGRTYEQY
TRBV29-1	TRBJ2-1	SAQGSSYNEQF
TRBV28	TRBJ2-7	ASSSRDSYEQY
TRBV19	TRBJ2-1	ASSYQLAGVANEQF
TRBV28	TRBJ2-2	ASSPHGELF
TRBV6-5	TRBJ2-7	ASSYRDYSYEQY
TRBV10-3	TRBJ1-6	AISQIDRGTNNSPLH
TRBV5-1	TRBJ1-1	ASSFLPARQDWNTEAF
TRBV11-2	TRBJ2-3	ASSLAVTDTQY